One and the same sample provided the 5 T cell receptor beta chains below, sequenced in a study of T cell responses to AZD1222 COVID-19 vaccine. The protocol was immunoSEQ multiplex PCR, while the TCRdb copy is restricted to in-frame clones and leaves out a portion. The sample consists of some 80,000 clones, 90% of them appearing once. Material: peripheral blood, obtained 28 days after the second AZD1222 dose. These receptors all come from an adult who received the AZD1222 COVID-19 vaccine.

The V call is TRBV7-9, the J call TRBJ2-7; D call uncertain. CDR3 length: 15 amino acids. V was cut by 1 base and J by 6 bases, with 16 bases left in between. CDR1 and CDR2 (germline): SEHNR, FQNEAQ (reference sequence). CDR3 sequence (DNA): TGTGCCAGCAGCTTAGGGGTCTGGGATAATCGCGAGCAGTACTTC. Amino acid sequence: CASSLGVWDNREQYF.

V gene TRBV7-9 combines with J gene TRBJ1-1; D ambiguous. Germline CDR1 and CDR2: SEHNR and FQNEAQ (reference sequence). The CDR3 length is 13 residues. V was clipped by 1 base and J by 6 bases, with 9 bases between them. DNA for the CDR3: TGTGCCAGCAGCTTAGGTCCTAGTCCTGAAGCTTTCTTT. This translates into CASSLGPSPEAFF.

The chain recombines TRBV29-1 with TRBJ2-2; 9 bases match TRBD2. After removal of 4 bases from V and 6 bases from J, the junction contained 15 bases not matched to a gene. The CDR3 length is 17 residues. CDR1 is SQVTM, CDR2 ANQGSEA, per germline. CDR3 region: CSVGKGLAMGLSGELFF. CDR3 coding DNA: TGCAGCGTTGGAAAGGGACTAGCTATGGGTCTCTCCGGGGAGCTGTTTTTT.

V is TRBV20-1 and J is TRBJ2-7, with D perhaps TRBD1 (6 bases). The V gene's germline CDR1 is DFQATT and CDR2 SNEGSKA (reference sequence). This CDR3 region has 14 residues. The V end was cut by 3 bases, the J end by 5 bases, with 17 bases between. The CDR3 bases are TGCAGTGCTAGTGACTTGGGGGCACGCGACGAGCAGTACTTC. Residues: CSASDLGARDEQYF.

V and J are TRBV6-5 and TRBJ1-5, with D unclear. Germline values: CDR1 MNHEY, CDR2 SVGAGI. Trimming removed 5 bases from V and 2 bases from J, with 10 bases in between. CDR3 length equals 14 residues. CDR3 DNA sequence: TGTGCCAGCAGTAAGTGGGAGGGCAATCAGCCCCAGCATTTT. Protein product: CASSKWEGNQPQHF.